The text below deals with one T cell receptor beta chain. Its antigen is unknown. The germline V gene encodes CDR1 MGHRA and CDR2 YSYEKL. The CDR3 loop spans 17 amino acids. Trimming stripped 0 bases from V and 1 base from J, with 13 bases between. A second PCR of 7 to 11 cycles used a sample-barcoded 5' primer and a J-beta primer mix. TCRdb passed the 5' RACE reads through MiXCR, listing each CDR3 protein once. The sample lists about a million distinct CDR3 sequences; 40% to 60% were seen once. This entry comes from a study of blood T cells in healthy people across ages. General study points: Estimates of diversity drawn from one million T cells were considered underestimates. More naive CD4+ cells and higher diversity marked long-lived donors relative to aged donors.

The sequencing sample was made of blood. This chain uses TRBV4-1 with TRBJ1-5; weak D call: TRBD1 (5 bases). The TCR originated in a man aged 30-40 years in good health. The CDR3 protein is CASSQDPGTGSNQPQHF. CDR3 bases: TGCGCCAGCAGCCAAGATCCAGGGACGGGGAGCAATCAGCCCCAGCATTTT.